These 4 T cell receptor beta chains were sequenced from one sample in a study of blood T cell repertoires in COVID-19. Assay: immunoSEQ multiplex PCR; the TCRdb copy retains only in-frame clones and omits some. The sample records 27,000 or so clones, about 80% being singletons. Material: peripheral blood. These receptors all come from a man aged 65 to 79 with active COVID-19.

This chain links TRBV5-6 with TRBJ1-4, with TRBD1 matching 10 bases. The J segment lost 8 bases and the V segment lost 4 bases, leaving 8 bases of the junction unmatched. CDR1 and CDR2 (germline): SGHDT, YYEEEE. The CDR3 has 15 residues. The CDR3 spells CASSLRTGGVEKLFF. As DNA, the CDR3 is TGTGCCAGCAGCCTTCGGACAGGGGGAGTGGAAAAACTGTTTTTT. The full variable domain, completed using reference TRBV5-6 and TRBJ1-4, is DAGVTQSPTHLIKTRGQQVTLRCSPKSGHDTVSWYQQALGQGPQFIFQYYEEEERQRGNFPDRFSGHQFPNYSSELNVNALLLGDSALYLCASSLRTGGVEKLFFGSGTQLSVL.

The chain employs TRBV6-2 or TRBV6-3 and TRBJ1-5; D call uncertain. The V end lost 0 bases, the J end lost 3 bases, and 6 bases lay between the germline ends. Germline CDR1 and CDR2: MNHEY and SVGEGT. The CDR3 is 14 amino acids. CDR3 protein: CASSYSLLNQPQHF. CDR3 DNA sequence: TGTGCCAGCAGTTACTCGCTACTCAATCAGCCCCAGCATTTT.

This clone was detected once. This chain connects TRBV6-4 to TRBJ2-1; 7 bases agree with TRBD2. The junction had 9 bases not matched to a gene; V was cut back by 0 bases and J by 10 bases. CDR3 length: 15 residues. Looked up from germline, CDR1 is MRHNA and CDR2 is SNTAGT. The CDR3 nucleotides read TGTGCCAGCAGTGACTCGGGACTAATCCCGGGCGAGCAGTTCTTC. Translation: CASSDSGLIPGEQFF.

The chain recombines TRBV6-5 with TRBJ1-3, with 8 bases fitting TRBD1. The CDR3 has 16 amino acids. CDR1 is MNHEY, CDR2 SVGAGI, per germline. V lost 4 bases to trimming and J lost 3 bases; unmatched junction nucleotides: 8. CDR3 sequence reads: CASSFLQGARGNTIYF. The CDR3, as DNA: TGTGCCAGCAGTTTCCTTCAGGGGGCGCGTGGAAACACCATATATTTT.